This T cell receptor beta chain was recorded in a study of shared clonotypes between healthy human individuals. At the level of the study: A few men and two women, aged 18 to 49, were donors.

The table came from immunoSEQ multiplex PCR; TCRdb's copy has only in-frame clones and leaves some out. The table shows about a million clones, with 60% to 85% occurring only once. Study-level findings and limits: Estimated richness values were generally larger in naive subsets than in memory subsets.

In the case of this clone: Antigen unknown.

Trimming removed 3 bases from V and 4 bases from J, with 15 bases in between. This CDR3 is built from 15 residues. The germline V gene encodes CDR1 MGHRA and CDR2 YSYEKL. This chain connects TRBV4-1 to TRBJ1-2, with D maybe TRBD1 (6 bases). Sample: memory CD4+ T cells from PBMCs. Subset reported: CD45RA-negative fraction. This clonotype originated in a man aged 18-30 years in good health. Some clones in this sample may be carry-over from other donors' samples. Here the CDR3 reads CASSHLRTDSYGYTF. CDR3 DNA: TGCGCCAGCAGCCACCTCAGGACGGACAGCTATGGCTACACCTTC.